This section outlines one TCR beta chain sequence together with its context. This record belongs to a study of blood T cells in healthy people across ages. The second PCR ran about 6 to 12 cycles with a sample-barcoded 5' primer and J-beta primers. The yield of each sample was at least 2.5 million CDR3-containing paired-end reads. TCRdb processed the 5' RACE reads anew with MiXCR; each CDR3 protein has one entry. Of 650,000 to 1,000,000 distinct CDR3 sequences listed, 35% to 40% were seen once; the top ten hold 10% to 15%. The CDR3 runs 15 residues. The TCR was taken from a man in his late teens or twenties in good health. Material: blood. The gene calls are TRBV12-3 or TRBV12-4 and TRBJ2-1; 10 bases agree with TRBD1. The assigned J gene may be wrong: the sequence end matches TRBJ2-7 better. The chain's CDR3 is CASSPGQGIYNEQYF. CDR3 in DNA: TGTGCCAGCAGCCCGGGACAGGGGATCTACAATGAGCAGTACTTC.